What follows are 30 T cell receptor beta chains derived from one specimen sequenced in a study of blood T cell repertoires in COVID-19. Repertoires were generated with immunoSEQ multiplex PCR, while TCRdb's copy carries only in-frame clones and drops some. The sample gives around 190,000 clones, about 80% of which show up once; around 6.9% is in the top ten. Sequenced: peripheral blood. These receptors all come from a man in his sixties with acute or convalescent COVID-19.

CDR3 loop: CASSLVARSGNTIYF. CDR3 nucleotide sequence: TGTGCCAGCAGCTTAGTCGCCAGGTCTGGAAACACCATATATTTT. This sequence joins TRBV7-9 and TRBJ1-3, with D hard to call. The V and J ends lost 1 base and 1 base respectively, with 8 bases between them. The CDR3 has 15 amino acids. In germline, CDR1 is SEHNR, CDR2 FQNEAQ (reference sequence).

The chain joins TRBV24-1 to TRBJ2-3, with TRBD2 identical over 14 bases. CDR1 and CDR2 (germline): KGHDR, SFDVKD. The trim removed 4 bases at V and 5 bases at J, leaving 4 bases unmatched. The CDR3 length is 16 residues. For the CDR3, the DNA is TGTGCCACCAGTGACGCGGGACTAGCGGGAGTAGATACGCAGTATTTT. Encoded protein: CATSDAGLAGVDTQYF.

The CDR3 sequence is CASSVGHSISGNTIYF. The CDR3 DNA reads as TGTGCCAGCAGCGTAGGACACTCGATCTCTGGAAACACCATATATTTT. V usage is TRBV9 and J usage is TRBJ1-3; no clear D gene. The CDR3 loop spans 16 amino acids. Germline CDR1 reads SGDLS; CDR2 reads YYNGEE. The V end was cut by 0 bases, the J end by 0 bases, with 10 bases between. Looking up the rest from reference TRBV9 and TRBJ1-3 gives the full variable domain: DSGVTQTPKHLITATGQRVTLRCSPRSGDLSVYWYQQSLDQGLQFLIQYYNGEERAKGNILERFSAQQFPDLHSELNLSSLELGDSALYFCASSVGHSISGNTIYFGEGSWLTVV.

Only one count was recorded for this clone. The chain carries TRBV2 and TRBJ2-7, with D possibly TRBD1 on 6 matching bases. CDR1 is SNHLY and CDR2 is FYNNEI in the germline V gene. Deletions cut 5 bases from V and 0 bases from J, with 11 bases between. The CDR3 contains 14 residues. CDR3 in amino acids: CASSTDRYSYEQYF. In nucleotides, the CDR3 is TGTGCCAGCAGTACGGACAGATACTCCTACGAGCAGTACTTC.

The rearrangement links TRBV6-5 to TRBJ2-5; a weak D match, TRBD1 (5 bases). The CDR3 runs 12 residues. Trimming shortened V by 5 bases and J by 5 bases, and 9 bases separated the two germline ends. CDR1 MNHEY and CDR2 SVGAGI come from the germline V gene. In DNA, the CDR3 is TGTGCCAGCAGTCCAGGGTGGGAGACCCAGTACTTC. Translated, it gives CASSPGWETQYF.

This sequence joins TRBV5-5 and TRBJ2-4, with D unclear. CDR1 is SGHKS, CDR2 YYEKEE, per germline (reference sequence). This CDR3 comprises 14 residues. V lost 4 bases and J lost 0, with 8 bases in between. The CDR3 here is CASSGQLAKNIQYF. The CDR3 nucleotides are TGTGCCAGCAGCGGGCAGCTAGCCAAAAACATTCAGTACTTC.

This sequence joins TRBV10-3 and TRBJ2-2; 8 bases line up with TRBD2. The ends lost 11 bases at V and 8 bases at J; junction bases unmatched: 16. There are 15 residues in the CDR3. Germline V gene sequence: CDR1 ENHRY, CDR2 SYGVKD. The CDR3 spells CAADSPGTRNGELFF. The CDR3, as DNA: TGTGCCGCCGACTCGCCCGGGACTAGAAATGGGGAGCTGTTTTTT.

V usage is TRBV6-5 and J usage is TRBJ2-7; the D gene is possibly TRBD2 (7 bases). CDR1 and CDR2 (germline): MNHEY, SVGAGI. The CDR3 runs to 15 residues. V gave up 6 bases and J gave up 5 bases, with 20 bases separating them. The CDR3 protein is CASSGQGGGLDEQYF. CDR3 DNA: TGTGCCAGCAGCGGTCAGGGCGGGGGCTTGGACGAGCAGTACTTC.

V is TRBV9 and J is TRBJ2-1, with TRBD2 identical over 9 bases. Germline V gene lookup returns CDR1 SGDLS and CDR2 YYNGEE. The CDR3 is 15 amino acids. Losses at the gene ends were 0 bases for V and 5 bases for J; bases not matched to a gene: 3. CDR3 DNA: TGTGCCAGCAGCGTAGGCGGGAGGGTGAACAATGAGCAGTTCTTC. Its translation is CASSVGGRVNNEQFF. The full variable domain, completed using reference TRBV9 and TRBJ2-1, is DSGVTQTPKHLITATGQRVTLRCSPRSGDLSVYWYQQSLDQGLQFLIQYYNGEERAKGNILERFSAQQFPDLHSELNLSSLELGDSALYFCASSVGGRVNNEQFFGPGTRLTVL.

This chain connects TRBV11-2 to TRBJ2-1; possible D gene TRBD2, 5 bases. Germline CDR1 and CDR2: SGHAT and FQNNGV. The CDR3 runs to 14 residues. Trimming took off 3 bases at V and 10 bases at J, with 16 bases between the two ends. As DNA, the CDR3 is TGTGCCAGCAGCTTCGGAGGTGGGGATTGGGAGCAGTTCTTC. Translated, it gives CASSFGGGDWEQFF.

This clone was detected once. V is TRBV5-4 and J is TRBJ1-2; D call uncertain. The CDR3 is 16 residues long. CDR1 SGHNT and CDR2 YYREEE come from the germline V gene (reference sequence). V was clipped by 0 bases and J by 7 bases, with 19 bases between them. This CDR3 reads CASSLEQLMVGRGYTF. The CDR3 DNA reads TGTGCCAGCAGCTTGGAACAGCTAATGGTTGGTCGTGGCTACACCTTC.

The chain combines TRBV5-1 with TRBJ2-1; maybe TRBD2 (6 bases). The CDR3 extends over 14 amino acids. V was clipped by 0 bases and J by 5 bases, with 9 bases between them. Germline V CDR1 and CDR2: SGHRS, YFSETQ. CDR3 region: CASSLGSGDNEQFF. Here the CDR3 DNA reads TGCGCCAGCAGCTTGGGTAGCGGCGACAATGAGCAGTTCTTC.

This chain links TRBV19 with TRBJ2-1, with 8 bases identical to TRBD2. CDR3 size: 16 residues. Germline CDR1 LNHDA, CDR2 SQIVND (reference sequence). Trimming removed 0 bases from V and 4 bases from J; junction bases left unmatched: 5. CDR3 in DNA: TGTGCCAGTAGTATAGATCTGGGACTAGTTTACAATGAGCAGTTCTTC. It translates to CASSIDLGLVYNEQFF. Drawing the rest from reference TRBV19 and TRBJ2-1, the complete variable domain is DGGITQSPKYLFRKEGQNVTLSCEQNLNHDAMYWYRQDPGQGLRLIYYSQIVNDFQKGDIAEGYSVSREKKESFPLTVTSAQKNPTAFYLCASSIDLGLVYNEQFFGPGTRLTVL.

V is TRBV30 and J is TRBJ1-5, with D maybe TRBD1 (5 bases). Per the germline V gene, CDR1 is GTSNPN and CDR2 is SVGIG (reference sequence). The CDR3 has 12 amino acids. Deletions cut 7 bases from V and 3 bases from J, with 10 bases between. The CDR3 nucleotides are TGTGCCTCTGCGGGGGTCAATCAGCCCCAGCATTTT. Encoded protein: CASAGVNQPQHF.

In nucleotides, the CDR3 is TGTGCCAGCAGCTCTCGCGGGTACAATGAGCAGTTCTTC. This encodes CASSSRGYNEQFF. The chain is built from TRBV5-5 and TRBJ2-1; possible D gene TRBD2, 5 bases. The CDR3 is 13 residues long. V was cut by 3 bases and J by 4 bases, with 8 bases left in between. CDR1 is SGHKS, CDR2 YYEKEE, per germline (reference sequence). Variable domain in full (rest from reference TRBV5-5 and TRBJ2-1): DAGVTQSPTHLIKTRGQQVTLRCSPISGHKSVSWYQQVLGQGPQFIFQYYEKEERGRGNFPDRFSARQFPNYSSELNVNALLLGDSALYLCASSSRGYNEQFFGPGTRLTVL.

This CDR3 reads CASSESGHREGADTQYF. The CDR3 DNA sequence: TGCGCCAGCAGTGAGTCCGGACACAGGGAAGGAGCAGATACGCAGTATTTT. This chain joins TRBV10-1 and TRBJ2-3; possibly TRBD1 for D (6 bases). From germline, CDR1 is WNHNN and CDR2 SYGVQD (reference sequence). Trimming cost V 0 bases and J 4 bases, with 17 bases left between them. This CDR3 has 17 amino acids.

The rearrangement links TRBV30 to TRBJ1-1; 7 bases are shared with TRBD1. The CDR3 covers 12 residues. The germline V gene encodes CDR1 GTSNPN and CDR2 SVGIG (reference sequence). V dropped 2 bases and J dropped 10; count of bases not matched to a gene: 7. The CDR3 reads CAWSRDSEIAFF. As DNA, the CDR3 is TGTGCCTGGAGTCGGGACAGTGAGATAGCTTTCTTT. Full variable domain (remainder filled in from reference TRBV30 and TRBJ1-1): SQTIHQWPATLVQPVGSPLSLECTVEGTSNPNLYWYRQAAGRGLQLLFYSVGIGQISSEVPQNLSASRPQDRQFILSSKKLLLSDSGFYLCAWSRDSEIAFFGQGTRLTVV.

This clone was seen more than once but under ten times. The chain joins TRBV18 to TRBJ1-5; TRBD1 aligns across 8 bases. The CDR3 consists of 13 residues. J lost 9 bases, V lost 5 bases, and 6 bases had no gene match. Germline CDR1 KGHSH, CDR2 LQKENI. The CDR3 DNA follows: TGTGCCAGCTCAGAAACAGGGGGGAGGCCCCAGCATTTT. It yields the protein CASSETGGRPQHF. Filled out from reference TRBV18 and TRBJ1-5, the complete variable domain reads NAGVMQNPRHLVRRRGQEARLRCSPMKGHSHVYWYRQLPEEGLKFMVYLQKENIIDESGMPKERFSAEFPKEGPSILRIQQVVRGDSAAYFCASSETGGRPQHFGDGTRLSIL.

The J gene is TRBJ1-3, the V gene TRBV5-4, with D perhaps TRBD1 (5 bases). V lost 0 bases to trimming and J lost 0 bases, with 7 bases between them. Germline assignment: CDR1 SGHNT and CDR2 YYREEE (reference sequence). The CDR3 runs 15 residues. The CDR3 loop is CASSLAGGSGNTIYF. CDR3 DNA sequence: TGTGCCAGCAGCTTGGCGGGGGGCTCTGGAAACACCATATATTTT.

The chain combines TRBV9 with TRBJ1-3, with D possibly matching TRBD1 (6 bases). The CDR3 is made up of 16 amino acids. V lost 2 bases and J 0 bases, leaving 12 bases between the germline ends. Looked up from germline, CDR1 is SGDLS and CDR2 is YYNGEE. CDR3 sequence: CASSVTGQRSGNTIYF. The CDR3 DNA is TGTGCCAGCAGCGTCACCGGACAGCGCTCTGGAAACACCATATATTTT. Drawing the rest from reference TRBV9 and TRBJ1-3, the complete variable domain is DSGVTQTPKHLITATGQRVTLRCSPRSGDLSVYWYQQSLDQGLQFLIQYYNGEERAKGNILERFSAQQFPDLHSELNLSSLELGDSALYFCASSVTGQRSGNTIYFGEGSWLTVV.

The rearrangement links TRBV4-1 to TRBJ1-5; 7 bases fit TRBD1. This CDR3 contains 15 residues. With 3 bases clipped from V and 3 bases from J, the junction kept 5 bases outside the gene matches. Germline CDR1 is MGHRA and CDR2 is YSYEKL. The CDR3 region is CASSQMGQFNQPQHF. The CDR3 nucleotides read TGCGCCAGCAGCCAGATGGGACAGTTCAATCAGCCCCAGCATTTT.

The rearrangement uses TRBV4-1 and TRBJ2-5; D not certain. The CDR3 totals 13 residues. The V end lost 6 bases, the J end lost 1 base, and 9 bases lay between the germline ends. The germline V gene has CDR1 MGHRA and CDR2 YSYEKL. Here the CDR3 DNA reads TGCGCCAGCAGTCTGACTCGCCAAGAGACCCAGTACTTC. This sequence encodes CASSLTRQETQYF.

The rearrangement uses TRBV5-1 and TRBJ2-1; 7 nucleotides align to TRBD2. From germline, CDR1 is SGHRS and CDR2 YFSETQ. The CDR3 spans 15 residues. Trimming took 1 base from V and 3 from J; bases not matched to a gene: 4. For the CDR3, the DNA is TGCGCCAGCAGCTTGTTGGCTAGCGGCTACAATGAGCAGTTCTTC. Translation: CASSLLASGYNEQFF.

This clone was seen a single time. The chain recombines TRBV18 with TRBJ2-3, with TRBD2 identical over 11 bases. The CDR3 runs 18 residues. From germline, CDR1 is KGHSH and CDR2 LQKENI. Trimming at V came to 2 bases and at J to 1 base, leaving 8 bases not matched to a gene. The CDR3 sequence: CASSPLRLAGLGTDTQYF. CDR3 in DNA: TGTGCCAGCTCACCATTGAGACTAGCGGGACTCGGCACAGATACGCAGTATTTT.

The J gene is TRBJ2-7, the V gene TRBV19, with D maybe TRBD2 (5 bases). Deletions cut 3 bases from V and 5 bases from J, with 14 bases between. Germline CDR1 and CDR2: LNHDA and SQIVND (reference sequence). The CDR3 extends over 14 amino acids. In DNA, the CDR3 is TGTGCCAGTAGTATCAGAGGGAATGAGGACGAGCAGTACTTC. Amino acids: CASSIRGNEDEQYF.

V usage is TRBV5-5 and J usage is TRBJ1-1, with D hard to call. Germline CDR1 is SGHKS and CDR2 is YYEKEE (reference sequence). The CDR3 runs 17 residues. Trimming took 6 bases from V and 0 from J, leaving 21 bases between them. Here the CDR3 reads CASTPVGTGKMNTEAFF. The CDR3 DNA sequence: TGTGCCAGCACCCCCGTGGGAACGGGGAAGATGAACACTGAAGCTTTCTTT.

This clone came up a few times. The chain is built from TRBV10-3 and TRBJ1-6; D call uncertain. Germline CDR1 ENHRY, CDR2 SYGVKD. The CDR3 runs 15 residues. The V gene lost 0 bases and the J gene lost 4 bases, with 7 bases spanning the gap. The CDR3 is CAISESRDYNSPLHF. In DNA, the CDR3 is TGTGCCATCAGTGAGTCGAGGGATTATAATTCACCCCTCCACTTT.

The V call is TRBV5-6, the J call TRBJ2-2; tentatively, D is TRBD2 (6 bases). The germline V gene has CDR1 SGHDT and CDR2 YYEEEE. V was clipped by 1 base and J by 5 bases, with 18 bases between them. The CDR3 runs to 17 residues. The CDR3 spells CASSLPGDWGSTGELFF. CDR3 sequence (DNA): TGTGCCAGCAGCTTGCCTGGGGACTGGGGATCTACCGGGGAGCTGTTTTTT.

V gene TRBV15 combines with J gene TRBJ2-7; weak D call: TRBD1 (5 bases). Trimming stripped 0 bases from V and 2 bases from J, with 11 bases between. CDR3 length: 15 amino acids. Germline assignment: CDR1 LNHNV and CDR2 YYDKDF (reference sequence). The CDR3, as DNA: TGTGCCACCAGCAGAGATGTACGACAGACCTACGAGCAGTACTTC. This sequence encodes CATSRDVRQTYEQYF.

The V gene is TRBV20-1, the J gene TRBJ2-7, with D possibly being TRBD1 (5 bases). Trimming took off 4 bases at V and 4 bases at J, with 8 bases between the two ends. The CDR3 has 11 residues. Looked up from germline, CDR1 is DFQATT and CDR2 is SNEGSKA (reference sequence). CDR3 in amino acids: CSATDRYEQYF. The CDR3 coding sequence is TGCAGTGCTACCGACAGATACGAGCAGTACTTC.